Following are 2 T cell receptor beta chains from one sample sequenced in a study of blood T cell repertoires in COVID-19. Libraries were prepared by immunoSEQ multiplex PCR; TCRdb keeps only in-frame clonotypes and omits some of them. The table has a few hundred thousand clones, under 90% seen once. The sample taken for sequencing was peripheral blood. The receptors were sampled from a man in his fifties or sixties with acute or convalescent COVID-19.

The gene calls are TRBV7-9 and TRBJ2-7; possibly TRBD2 for D (7 bases). The germline gives CDR1 SEHNR, CDR2 FQNEAQ (reference sequence). Deletions cut 7 bases from V and 2 bases from J, with 24 bases between. This CDR3 comprises 17 residues. This CDR3 is CASMRFSFGGGPYEQYF. CDR3 in DNA: TGTGCCAGCATGCGATTTAGTTTTGGGGGGGGCCCCTACGAGCAGTACTTC.

This clone was detected only a few times. This rearrangement joins TRBV11-2 to TRBJ2-1; 11 bases are shared with TRBD2. The V and J ends lost 4 bases and 2 bases, in that order; junction bases with no gene match: 7. Per the germline V gene, CDR1 is SGHAT and CDR2 is FQNNGV. CDR3 length: 17 residues. The CDR3: CASSSFFSGGAYNEQFF. The CDR3 nucleotides are TGTGCCAGCAGCTCATTTTTTAGCGGGGGGGCCTACAATGAGCAGTTCTTC.